This is a list of T cell receptor beta chains from one sample in a study of control samples from healthy donors and cancer patients. TCRdb keeps only in-frame clones here, not all; method: immunoSEQ multiplex PCR. This table has tens of thousands of clones, 90% appearing once. Sequenced input: PBMCs. These receptors originate from a man aged 55 to 70 with colorectal cancer. CDR3s include the opening cysteine and the closing phenylalanine or tryptophan. A D gene is named only where the DNA matches it firmly. Size is stated for part of the rows, as once, few or many counts, or as a class when the clone is expanded.

CDR3 length | clone size | D gene | J gene | V gene | CDR3 protein | CDR3 DNA
15 | - | - | TRBJ2-7 | TRBV12-5 | CASGFIGDFFREQYF | TGTGCTAGTGGTTTTATCGGGGACTTTTTTAGAGAGCAGTACTTC
11 | - | - | TRBJ2-7 | TRBV6-2/TRBV6-3 | CASSRLYEQYF | TGTGCCAGCAGTCGCCTCTACGAGCAGTACTTC
15 | - | - | TRBJ1-6 | TRBV6-5 | CASNPWNPPNSPLHF | TGTGCCAGCAACCCGTGGAACCCCCCCAATTCACCCCTCCACTTT
14 | - | - | TRBJ2-7 | TRBV3-1/TRBV3-2 | CASSPRSTYYEQYF | TGTGCCAGCAGCCCCCGTTCTACCTACTACGAGCAGTACTTC
17 | - | - | TRBJ2-4 | TRBV21-1 | CASSRGTQGGKGDIQYF | TGTGCCAGCAGCCGCGGGACGCAGGGCGGGAAGGGAGACATTCAGTACTTC
12 | - | - | TRBJ2-5 | TRBV11-1 | CASSVSQETQYF | TGTGCCAGCAGCGTGAGCCAAGAGACCCAGTACTTC
16 | - | TRBD2 | TRBJ2-2 | TRBV5-1 | CASSPTSGGAAGELFF | TGCGCCAGCAGCCCCACTAGCGGGGGGGCGGCCGGGGAGCTGTTTTTT
14 | - | - | TRBJ1-4 | TRBV19 | CASSMEGPNEKLFF | TGTGCCAGTAGTATGGAGGGGCCTAATGAAAAACTGTTTTTT
14 | - | TRBD1 | TRBJ1-4 | TRBV20-1 | CSASTGGTNEKLFF | TGCAGTGCTAGTACAGGGGGAACTAATGAAAAACTGTTTTTT
13 | - | - | TRBJ1-1 | TRBV7-9 | CASSLQENTEAFF | TGTGCCAGCAGCCTCCAGGAGAACACTGAAGCTTTCTTT
12 | - | TRBD1 | TRBJ2-7 | TRBV12-5 | CASGSAGTGEYF | TGTGCTAGTGGTTCGGCCGGGACAGGGGAGTACTTC
13 | - | - | TRBJ1-1 | TRBV6-5 | CASRAGTDTEAFF | TGTGCCAGCAGAGCCGGGACCGACACTGAAGCTTTCTTT
17 | - | - | TRBJ1-5 | TRBV10-2 | CASSESQMARSNQPQHF | TGCGCCAGCAGTGAGTCCCAAATGGCCAGGAGCAATCAGCCCCAGCATTTT
14 | - | - | TRBJ1-5 | TRBV30 | CAWNSRGGGQPQHF | TGTGCCTGGAACTCCCGGGGAGGGGGTCAGCCCCAGCATTTT
16 | once | - | TRBJ1-2 | TRBV4-1 | CASSQDMGGLAYGYTF | TGCGCCAGCAGCCAAGACATGGGGGGTTTGGCCTATGGCTACACCTTC
18 | - | TRBD1 | TRBJ2-3 | TRBV7-3 | CASSLTGGQGRAQTTQYF | TGTGCCAGCAGCTTAACGGGGGGACAGGGAAGAGCACAGACTACGCAGTATTTT
14 | - | TRBD1 | TRBJ1-2 | TRBV6-1 | CASGSYRGDYGYTF | TGTGCCAGCGGTTCATACAGGGGGGACTATGGCTACACCTTC
12 | - | - | TRBJ2-1 | TRBV12-3/TRBV12-4 | CASSSWYNEQFF | TGTGCCAGCAGCTCTTGGTACAATGAGCAGTTCTTC
15 | - | - | TRBJ1-5 | TRBV24-1 | CATSDSTGPHQPQHF | TGTGCCACCAGTGACTCCACAGGGCCCCATCAGCCCCAGCATTTT
13 | - | - | TRBJ1-2 | TRBV6-1 | CASSEGESYGYTF | TGTGCCAGCAGTGAAGGGGAGAGCTATGGCTACACCTTC
18 | once | - | TRBJ2-3 | TRBV5-6 | CASSPRTGLPGRTDTQYF | TGTGCCAGCAGCCCTCGGACAGGCCTACCGGGGAGGACAGATACGCAGTATTTT
14 | - | TRBD2 | TRBJ2-4 | TRBV11-3 | CASSLRGAKNIQYF | TGTGCCAGCAGCTTGCGGGGGGCCAAAAACATTCAGTACTTC
13 | - | - | TRBJ2-2 | TRBV2 | CASSAGLGGELFF | TGTGCCAGCAGTGCCGGACTGGGCGGGGAGCTGTTTTTT
12 | - | - | TRBJ2-3 | TRBV12-3/TRBV12-4 | CASSPQIPTQYF | TGTGCCAGCAGTCCCCAAATTCCGACGCAGTATTTT
14 | - | TRBD1 | TRBJ2-1 | TRBV6-2/TRBV6-3 | CASSPGQPYNEQFF | TGTGCCAGCAGTCCGGGACAGCCCTACAATGAGCAGTTCTTC
13 | - | - | TRBJ1-2 | TRBV5-1 | CASSLGQDYGYTF | TGCGCCAGCAGCTTGGGACAGGACTATGGCTACACCTTC
13 | - | - | TRBJ1-2 | TRBV27 | CASSFTGAYGYTF | TGTGCCAGCAGTTTTACCGGAGCCTATGGCTACACCTTC
13 | - | - | TRBJ2-3 | TRBV5-1 | CASRWGGADTQYF | TGCGCCAGCAGGTGGGGCGGGGCAGATACGCAGTATTTT
13 | - | - | TRBJ2-5 | TRBV18 | CASSPGAQETQYF | TGTGCCAGCTCACCCGGGGCCCAAGAGACCCAGTACTTC
14 | - | - | TRBJ2-2 | TRBV2 | CASSPRTGTGELFF | TGTGCCAGCAGCCCCAGAACAGGGACCGGGGAGCTGTTTTTT
15 | - | - | TRBJ2-3 | TRBV28 | CASRPRGESTDTQYF | TGTGCCAGCAGGCCTAGGGGGGAAAGCACAGATACGCAGTATTTT